The 32 T cell receptor beta chains reported below all come from one sample, sequenced in a study of blood T cell repertoires in COVID-19 (TCRdb year 2020). Receptors were amplified or captured by the immunoSEQ multiplex PCR assay. TCRdb stores this immuneACCESS table with in-frame sequences only. Part of the clones is absent; in the studies checked, under half of the shortfall reflects unresolved V genes, and no reason is known for the rest. This sample comprises under 300,000 clones, around 87% of them detected only once. The top ten clonotypes cover roughly 1.7% of the sample. Specimen: PBMCs or T cells enriched from blood (not recorded which). The receptor set was obtained from a woman in her 50s who had recovered from COVID-19.

The gene calls are TRBV12-3 or TRBV12-4 and TRBJ1-6; D remains unclear. This CDR3 has 13 residues. V lost 0 bases to trimming and J lost 14 bases, with 11 bases between them. Here the CDR3 DNA reads TGTGCCAGCAGTTTAGCGATGAGGGCCGCCCTCCACTTT. Its protein product is CASSLAMRAALHF.

The chain couples TRBV3-1 (or the pseudogene TRBV3-2) to TRBJ2-2, with D tentatively TRBD2 (6 bases). Germline lookup yields CDR1 LGHDT and CDR2 YNNKEL (reference sequence). V was pared by 0 bases and J by 0 bases, with 8 bases between. This CDR3 is built from 16 residues. The CDR3 region is CASSQDRLANTGELFF. The CDR3, as DNA: TGTGCCAGCAGCCAAGATCGACTAGCGAACACCGGGGAGCTGTTTTTT.

The chain is built from TRBV7-9 and TRBJ1-2, with D unresolved. CDR3 length: 13 residues. V shed 4 bases and J shed 8 bases, with 14 bases lying between them. The germline V gene has CDR1 SEHNR and CDR2 FQNEAQ (reference sequence). The CDR3 loop reads CASSYGNSGGYTF. CDR3 bases: TGTGCCAGCAGCTACGGAAACAGCGGAGGCTACACCTTC.

The V and J genes are TRBV27 and TRBJ1-1; D remains unclear. This CDR3 comprises 14 residues. The V and J ends lost 2 bases and 0 bases respectively, with 7 bases between them. CDR1 is MNHEY, CDR2 SMNVEV, per germline (reference sequence). The CDR3 here is CASSLPGMNTEAFF. The CDR3, as DNA: TGTGCCAGCAGTTTACCCGGGATGAACACTGAAGCTTTCTTT.

The gene calls are TRBV18 and TRBJ2-7; D possibly corresponds to TRBD1 (6 bases). The CDR3 is 14 amino acids. Per the germline V gene, CDR1 is KGHSH and CDR2 is LQKENI. The V end was cut by 3 bases, the J end by 4 bases, with 13 bases between. The chain's CDR3 is CASSPETGFYEQYF. The CDR3 DNA follows: TGTGCCAGCTCACCCGAGACAGGTTTTTACGAGCAGTACTTC.

The genes are TRBV29-1 and TRBJ1-2; perhaps TRBD1 as D (5 bases). This CDR3 region has 13 residues. Germline V lookup: CDR1 SQVTM, CDR2 ANQGSEA. Trimming cost V 5 bases and J 2 bases, with 12 bases left between them. CDR3 in amino acids: CSVKSGGNYGYTF. CDR3 coding DNA: TGCAGCGTTAAATCTGGGGGGAACTATGGCTACACCTTC. Supplemented by reference TRBV29-1 and TRBJ1-2, the full variable domain reads SAVISQKPSRDICQRGTSLTIQCQVDSQVTMMFWYRQQPGQSLTLIATANQGSEATYESGFVIDKFPISRPNLTFSTLTVSNMSPEDSSIYLCSVKSGGNYGYTFGSGTRLTVV.

This chain connects TRBV6-4 to TRBJ2-1, with 7 nucleotides matching TRBD2. The junction had 4 bases not matched to a gene; V was cut back by 4 bases and J by 4 bases. The CDR3 loop spans 14 amino acids. CDR1 is MRHNA, CDR2 SNTAGT, per germline. The CDR3 is CASSASGGYNEQFF. The CDR3 coding sequence is TGTGCCAGCAGTGCTAGCGGAGGATACAATGAGCAGTTCTTC.

The V gene is TRBV5-8, the J gene TRBJ1-2; possible D gene TRBD1, 5 bases. The CDR3 loop spans 13 amino acids. Germline CDR1 SGHTS, CDR2 YDEGEE. V was pared by 4 bases and J by 5 bases, with 12 bases between. The DNA for the CDR3 is TGTGCCAGCAGCCGTCGAGCAGGGTATGGCTACACCTTC. Its translation: CASSRRAGYGYTF.

V gene TRBV5-4 combines with J gene TRBJ2-7; TRBD2 agrees at 11 bases. CDR1 is SGHNT, CDR2 YYREEE, per germline (reference sequence). The CDR3 runs to 16 residues. After removal of 4 bases from V and 5 bases from J, the junction contained 11 bases not matched to a gene. The CDR3 sequence is CASSRLAGGPINEQYF. The CDR3 DNA sequence: TGTGCCAGCAGCAGATTAGCGGGAGGGCCCATTAACGAGCAGTACTTC.

The V gene is TRBV3-1 (or the pseudogene TRBV3-2), the J gene TRBJ2-7, with D perhaps matching TRBD2 (6 bases). This CDR3 contains 16 residues. The germline gives CDR1 LGHDT, CDR2 YNNKEL (reference sequence). V lost 1 base to trimming and J lost 0 bases, with 13 bases between them. In DNA form, the CDR3 reads TGTGCCAGCAGCCAAGCTGGGGGGAGCCCCTCCTACGAGCAGTACTTC. This sequence encodes CASSQAGGSPSYEQYF.

This clone was picked up one time. V usage is TRBV18 and J usage is TRBJ2-5; TRBD2 might be the D (6 bases). There are 19 residues in the CDR3. The V gene's germline CDR1 is KGHSH and CDR2 LQKENI. The ends were cut back, 0 bases at V and 0 bases at J, with 20 bases in the middle. CDR3 nucleotides: TGTGCCAGCTCACCACCAGTTTCAGGGCGGAGGGAGTACCAAGAGACCCAGTACTTC. It is translated as CASSPPVSGRREYQETQYF.

This clone has a single count. The rearrangement links TRBV27 to TRBJ1-5; possible D gene TRBD1, 5 bases. Trimming cost V 2 bases and J 4 bases, with 9 bases left between them. Germline-derived CDR1 and CDR2 are MNHEY and SMNVEV (reference sequence). The length of the CDR3 is 14 residues. DNA of the CDR3: TGTGCCAGCAGTTTACACGGGGGAAATCAGCCCCAGCATTTT. It specifies CASSLHGGNQPQHF.

The chain links TRBV7-3 to TRBJ2-3; weak D call: TRBD2 (6 bases). The germline V and J ends were trimmed by 4 bases and 2 bases, with 13 bases remaining between them. This CDR3 is built from 15 residues. CDR1 and CDR2 (germline): SGHTA, FQGTGA. CDR3 sequence reads: CASSSAGTATDTQYF. In nucleotides, the CDR3 is TGTGCCAGCAGCTCAGCCGGGACTGCCACAGATACGCAGTATTTT.

This clone was recorded only once. The rearrangement uses TRBV12-3 or TRBV12-4 and TRBJ2-3, with D uncertain. CDR3 length: 11 amino acids. Trimming shortened V by 6 bases and J by 2 bases, and 3 bases separated the two germline ends. Here the CDR3 DNA reads TGTGCCAGCAGCAACACAGATACGCAGTATTTT. Protein product: CASSNTDTQYF.

This rearrangement joins TRBV5-1 to TRBJ1-2; TRBD1 matches at 8 bases. The CDR3 has 13 amino acids. Germline V gives CDR1 SGHRS, CDR2 YFSETQ. V lost 4 bases to trimming and J lost 4 bases; unmatched junction nucleotides: 3. The CDR3 here is CASSGDRIYGYTF. The CDR3 DNA reads TGCGCCAGCAGCGGGGACAGGATCTATGGCTACACCTTC.

V is TRBV28 and J is TRBJ1-4; no firm D call. The V end was cut by 5 bases, the J end by 8 bases, with 9 bases between. This CDR3 comprises 12 residues. Germline V gene lookup returns CDR1 MDHEN and CDR2 SYDVKM. The CDR3 is CASSGRGEKLFF. In nucleotides, the CDR3 is TGTGCCAGCAGTGGAAGAGGGGAAAAACTGTTTTTT.

The DNA for the CDR3 is TGTGCCAGCTCACGGCGTCAAGGGGGCAGCTCCTACAATGAGCAGTTCTTC. This translates into CASSRRQGGSSYNEQFF. The V gene is TRBV18, the J gene TRBJ2-1, with 7 bases lining up with TRBD1. Germline V gene sequence: CDR1 KGHSH, CDR2 LQKENI. V dropped 4 bases and J dropped 0; count of bases not matched to a gene: 9. CDR3 length: 17 residues.

The rearrangement uses TRBV5-1 and TRBJ1-1, with unresolved D. CDR1 and CDR2 (germline): SGHRS, YFSETQ. Between the trimmed V and J ends, which lost 3 bases and 6 bases, there was a span of 9 bases. The CDR3 length is 12 residues. This CDR3 reads CASSYDSAEAFF. CDR3 bases: TGCGCCAGCAGCTACGATTCGGCTGAAGCTTTCTTT.

V is TRBV19 and J is TRBJ1-5; 9 nucleotides line up with TRBD1. The CDR3 totals 15 residues. Trimming cost V 5 bases and J 6 bases; bases outside gene matches: 8. The germline CDR1 and CDR2 sequences are LNHDA and SQIVND (reference sequence). The CDR3, as DNA: TGTGCCAGTAGTTGGACAGGGGAGTCCATTCAGCCCCAGCATTTT. Translation gives CASSWTGESIQPQHF.

The rearrangement links TRBV10-3 to TRBJ2-7, with 14 bases aligning to TRBD2. The trim removed 4 bases at V and 4 bases at J, leaving 3 bases unmatched. Germline V gene data show CDR1 as ENHRY and CDR2 as SYGVKD. The CDR3 length is 15 residues. The CDR3 spells CAISAWTSGRYEQYF. The CDR3 DNA follows: TGTGCCATCAGTGCGTGGACTAGCGGGAGGTACGAGCAGTACTTC.

This clone was detected only once. This sequence joins TRBV5-5 and TRBJ2-5; 8 bases match TRBD1. The germline V gene encodes CDR1 SGHKS and CDR2 YYEKEE (reference sequence). CDR3 size: 14 residues. The V segment lost 4 bases and the J segment 3 bases; nucleotides outside the gene matches: 5. As DNA, the CDR3 is TGTGCCAGCAGCCAGTTGACAGGGGAAGAGACCCAGTACTTC. Protein sequence: CASSQLTGEETQYF.

This clone was seen a single time. The chain has TRBV29-1 and TRBJ2-5; 8 positions agree with TRBD2. With 7 bases clipped from V and 5 bases from J, the junction kept 18 bases outside the gene matches. The CDR3 extends over 16 amino acids. From germline, CDR1 is SQVTM and CDR2 ANQGSEA. This CDR3 reads CSGGRGAGGWMETQYF. For the CDR3, the DNA is TGCAGCGGGGGGAGAGGCGCGGGAGGATGGATGGAGACCCAGTACTTC. Based on the CDR3 plus reference TRBV29-1 and TRBJ2-5, the full variable domain is SAVISQKPSRDICQRGTSLTIQCQVDSQVTMMFWYRQQPGQSLTLIATANQGSEATYESGFVIDKFPISRPNLTFSTLTVSNMSPEDSSIYLCSGGRGAGGWMETQYFGPGTRLLVL.

V usage is TRBV19 and J usage is TRBJ1-1; 10 nucleotides match TRBD1. Germline lookup yields CDR1 LNHDA and CDR2 SQIVND (reference sequence). Germline trimming cut 5 bases from V and 0 bases from J; bases unmatched to any gene: 3. This CDR3 has 15 residues. The CDR3 sequence: CASSGDRGLNTEAFF. CDR3 bases: TGTGCCAGTAGTGGTGACAGGGGGCTGAACACTGAAGCTTTCTTT.

The V gene is TRBV3-1 (or the pseudogene TRBV3-2), the J gene TRBJ1-5, with D uncertain. V lost 0 bases, J lost 10 bases, and 16 bases lay in between. The germline gives CDR1 LGHDT, CDR2 YNNKEL (reference sequence). This CDR3 spans 15 amino acids. CDR3 loop: CASSQDSVPGSPQHF. The CDR3 bases are TGTGCCAGCAGCCAAGATTCAGTCCCCGGGAGCCCCCAGCATTTT.

This chain links TRBV24-1 with TRBJ2-1; D is possibly TRBD2 (5 bases). The CDR3 has 14 amino acids. Germline V gene sequence: CDR1 KGHDR, CDR2 SFDVKD. V lost 4 bases, J lost 5 bases, and 11 bases lay in between. DNA of the CDR3: TGTGCCACCAGTGACACCGGGATCGACAATGAGCAGTTCTTC. Encoded protein: CATSDTGIDNEQFF.

This clone came up a few times. This chain uses TRBV5-6 with TRBJ2-7; 10 nucleotides agree with TRBD1. Germline V gene lookup returns CDR1 SGHDT and CDR2 YYEEEE. This CDR3 is 16 amino acids long. V shed 2 bases, J shed 6 bases, and the junction held 11 bases outside the gene matches. CDR3 sequence reads: CASSLLTGTGVREQYF. CDR3 DNA sequence: TGTGCCAGCAGCTTATTAACCGGGACAGGGGTTCGCGAGCAGTACTTC.

The CDR3 is CASSLVWDTGGELFF. In DNA, the CDR3 is TGCGCCAGCAGCTTGGTTTGGGACACAGGCGGGGAGCTGTTTTTT. The chain recombines TRBV5-1 with TRBJ2-2; weak D call: TRBD1 (6 bases). The CDR3 covers 15 residues. Trimming stripped 0 bases from V and 7 bases from J, with 13 bases between. Germline lookup yields CDR1 SGHRS and CDR2 YFSETQ.

The V and J genes are TRBV12-3 or TRBV12-4 and TRBJ2-5; 8 bases line up with TRBD1. V dropped 7 bases and J dropped 1; count of bases not matched to a gene: 2. The CDR3 runs 13 residues. The CDR3 sequence: CASNQGAQETQYF. CDR3 sequence (DNA): TGTGCCAGCAATCAGGGGGCCCAAGAGACCCAGTACTTC.

This clone was recorded once. This chain uses TRBV4-1 with TRBJ2-3, with D uncertain. The CDR3 is 17 residues long. Looked up from germline, CDR1 is MGHRA and CDR2 is YSYEKL. V shed 0 bases and J shed 3 bases, with 16 bases lying between them. The chain's CDR3 is CASSQDWASHRTDTQYF. The CDR3 DNA sequence: TGCGCCAGCAGCCAAGATTGGGCCTCCCATCGGACAGATACGCAGTATTTT.

The chain combines TRBV19 with TRBJ1-3; no clear D gene. Germline V gene data show CDR1 as LNHDA and CDR2 as SQIVND (reference sequence). The CDR3 extends over 12 amino acids. Trimming took off 5 bases at V and 3 bases at J, with 5 bases between the two ends. The chain's CDR3 is CASSLYGNTIYF. In DNA form, the CDR3 reads TGTGCCAGTAGTCTATATGGAAACACCATATATTTT.

The chain is built from TRBV19 and TRBJ2-7, with TRBD2 matching 7 bases. The J segment lost 0 bases and the V segment lost 4 bases, leaving 6 bases of the junction unmatched. The length of the CDR3 is 15 residues. Per germline, CDR1 LNHDA and CDR2 SQIVND (reference sequence). CDR3 bases: TGTGCCAGTAGTAGAGAAGCGGGACTCTCCTACGAGCAGTACTTC. As protein: CASSREAGLSYEQYF.

The chain is built from TRBV7-6 and TRBJ1-3, with TRBD1 identical over 10 bases. Losses at the gene ends were 4 bases for V and 7 bases for J; bases not matched to a gene: 1. Germline V gives CDR1 SGHVS, CDR2 FNYEAQ. This CDR3 region has 13 residues. The CDR3 here is CASSSGQGNTIYF. The CDR3 nucleotides read TGTGCCAGCAGCTCGGGACAGGGGAACACCATATATTTT. Variable domain in full (rest from reference TRBV7-6 and TRBJ1-3): GAGVSQSPRYKVTKRGQDVALRCDPISGHVSLYWYRQALGQGPEFLTYFNYEAQQDKSGLPNDRFSAERPEGSISTLTIQRTEQRDSAMYRCASSSGQGNTIYFGEGSWLTVV.